This record covers a single TCR beta chain. In the study's own analysis: Amplification of reference gene primers provided the estimated nucleated cell counts. Profiling relied on immunoSEQ multiplex PCR, and the TCRdb table lists in-frame clones only, not all of them. V and J calls plus clone size are reproduced from that table; the DNA served to infer D and trimming. The sample includes over 120,000 clones, more than 75% of them seen just once. This entry belongs to a study of blood T cell repertoires in COVID-19. Study-level information: Donors in the United States, Italy and Spain gave samples during acute or convalescent COVID-19. From T cells, B-cell-depleted T cells, or PBMCs came the material, which was cDNA or gDNA.

This TCR was recovered from a man aged 45-65 years who had recovered from COVID-19. Sequencing was done on a sample of peripheral blood.

The CDR3 reads CASSITGGSGNQPQHF. CDR3 DNA: TGTGCCAGTAGTATTACCGGGGGAAGTGGCAATCAGCCCCAGCATTTT. The chain has TRBV19 and TRBJ1-5; weak D call: TRBD1 (5 bases). In germline, CDR1 is LNHDA, CDR2 SQIVND (reference sequence). The V end lost 3 bases, the J end lost 2 bases, and 14 bases lay between the germline ends. The CDR3 is 16 amino acids.